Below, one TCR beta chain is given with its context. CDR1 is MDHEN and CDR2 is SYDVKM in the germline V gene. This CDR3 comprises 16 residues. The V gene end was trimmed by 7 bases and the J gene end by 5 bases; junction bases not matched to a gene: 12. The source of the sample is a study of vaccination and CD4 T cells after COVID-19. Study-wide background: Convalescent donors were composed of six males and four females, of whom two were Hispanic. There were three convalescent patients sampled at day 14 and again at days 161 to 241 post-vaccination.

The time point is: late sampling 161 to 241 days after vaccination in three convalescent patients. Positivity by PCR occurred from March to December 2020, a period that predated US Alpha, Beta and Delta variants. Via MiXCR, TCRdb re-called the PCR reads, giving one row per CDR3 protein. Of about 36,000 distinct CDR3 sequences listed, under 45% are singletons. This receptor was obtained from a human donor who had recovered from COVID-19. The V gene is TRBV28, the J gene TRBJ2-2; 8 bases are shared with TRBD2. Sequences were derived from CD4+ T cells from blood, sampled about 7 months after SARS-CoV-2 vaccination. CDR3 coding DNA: TGTGCCAGCACTCCGACCGGGACTAGTCGGACCGGGGAGCTGTTTTTT. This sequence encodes CASTPTGTSRTGELFF.